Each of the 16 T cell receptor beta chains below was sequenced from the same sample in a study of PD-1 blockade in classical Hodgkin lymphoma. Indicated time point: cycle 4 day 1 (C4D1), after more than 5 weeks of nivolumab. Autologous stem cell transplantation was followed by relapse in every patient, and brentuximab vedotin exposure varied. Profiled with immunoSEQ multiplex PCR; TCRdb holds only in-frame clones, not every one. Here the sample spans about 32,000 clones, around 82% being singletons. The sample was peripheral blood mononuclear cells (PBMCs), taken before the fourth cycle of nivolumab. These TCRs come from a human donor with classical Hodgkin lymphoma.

The CDR3 DNA follows: TGTGCCAGTAGTATAGATGGAGTGTGGGCCGGGGAGCTGTTTTTT. Its translation is CASSIDGVWAGELFF. The chain uses TRBV19 and TRBJ2-2; D ambiguous. From germline, CDR1 is LNHDA and CDR2 SQIVND (reference sequence). V lost 0 bases, J lost 6 bases, and 11 bases lay in between. The CDR3 is 15 amino acids.

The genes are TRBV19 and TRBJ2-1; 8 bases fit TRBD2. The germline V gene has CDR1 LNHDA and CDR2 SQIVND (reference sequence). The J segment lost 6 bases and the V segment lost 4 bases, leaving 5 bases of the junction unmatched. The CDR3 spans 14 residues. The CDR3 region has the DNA TGTGCCAGTAGTACAAGGACTAGCAGCAATGAGCAGTTCTTC. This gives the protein CASSTRTSSNEQFF. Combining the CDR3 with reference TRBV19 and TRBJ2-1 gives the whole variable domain DGGITQSPKYLFRKEGQNVTLSCEQNLNHDAMYWYRQDPGQGLRLIYYSQIVNDFQKGDIAEGYSVSREKKESFPLTVTSAQKNPTAFYLCASSTRTSSNEQFFGPGTRLTVL.

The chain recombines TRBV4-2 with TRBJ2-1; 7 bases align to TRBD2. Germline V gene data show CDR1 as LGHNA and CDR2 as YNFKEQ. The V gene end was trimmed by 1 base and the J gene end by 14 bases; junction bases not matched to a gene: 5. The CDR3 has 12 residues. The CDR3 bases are TGTGCCAGCAGCCAAGCCGGGACTATCAAGTTCTTC. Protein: CASSQAGTIKFF.

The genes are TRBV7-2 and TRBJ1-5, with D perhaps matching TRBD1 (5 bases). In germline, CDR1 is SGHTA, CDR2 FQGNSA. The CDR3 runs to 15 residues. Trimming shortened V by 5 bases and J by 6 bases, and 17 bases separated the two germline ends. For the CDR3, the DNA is TGTGCCAGCAGCCAAGGGAGAGGGAGGGGTCAGCCCCAGCATTTT. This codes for CASSQGRGRGQPQHF.

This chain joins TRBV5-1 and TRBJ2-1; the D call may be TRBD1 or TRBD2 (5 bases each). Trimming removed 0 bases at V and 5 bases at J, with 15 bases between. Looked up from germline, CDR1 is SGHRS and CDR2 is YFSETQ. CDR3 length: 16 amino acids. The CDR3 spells CASSLVSGRYNNEQFF. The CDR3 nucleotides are TGCGCCAGCAGCTTGGTATCGGGACGGTACAACAATGAGCAGTTCTTC.

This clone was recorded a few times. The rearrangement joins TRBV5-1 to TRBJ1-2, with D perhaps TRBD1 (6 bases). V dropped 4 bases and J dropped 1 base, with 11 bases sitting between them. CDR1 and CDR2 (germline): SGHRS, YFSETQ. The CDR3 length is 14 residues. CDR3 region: CASSRRTDNYGYTF. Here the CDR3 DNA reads TGCGCCAGCAGCCGACGGACAGATAACTATGGCTACACCTTC.

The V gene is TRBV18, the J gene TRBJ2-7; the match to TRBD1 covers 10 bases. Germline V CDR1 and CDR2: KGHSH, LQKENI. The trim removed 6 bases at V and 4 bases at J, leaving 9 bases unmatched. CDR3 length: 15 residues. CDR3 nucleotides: TGTGCCAGCTCTCAAGCCGGGACAGGGGAGTACGAGCAGTACTTC. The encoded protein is CASSQAGTGEYEQYF.

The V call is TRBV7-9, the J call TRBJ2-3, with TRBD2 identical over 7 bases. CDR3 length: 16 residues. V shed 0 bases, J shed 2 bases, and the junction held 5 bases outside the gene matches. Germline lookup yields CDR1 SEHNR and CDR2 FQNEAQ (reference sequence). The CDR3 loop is CASSLATAGSTDTQYF. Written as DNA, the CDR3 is TGTGCCAGCAGCTTAGCGACAGCGGGGTCCACAGATACGCAGTATTTT.

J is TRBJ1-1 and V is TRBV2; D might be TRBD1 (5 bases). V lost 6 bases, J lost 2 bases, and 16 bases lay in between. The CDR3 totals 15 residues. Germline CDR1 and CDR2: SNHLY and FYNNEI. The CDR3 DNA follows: TGTGCCAGCAGGGTAGACAGATTTATTAACACTGAAGCTTTCTTT. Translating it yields CASRVDRFINTEAFF.

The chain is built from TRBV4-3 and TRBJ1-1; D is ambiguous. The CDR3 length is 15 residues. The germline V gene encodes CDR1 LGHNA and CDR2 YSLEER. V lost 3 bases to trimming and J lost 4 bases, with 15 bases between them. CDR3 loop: CASSQTGRFGTEAFF. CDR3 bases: TGCGCCAGCAGCCAGACCGGGCGGTTCGGCACTGAAGCTTTCTTT.

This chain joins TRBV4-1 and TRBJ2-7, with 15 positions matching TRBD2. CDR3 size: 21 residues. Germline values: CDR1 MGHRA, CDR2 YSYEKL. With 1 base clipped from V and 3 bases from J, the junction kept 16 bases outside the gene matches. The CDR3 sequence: CASSQGTPRKGLAGGFYEQYF. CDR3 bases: TGCGCCAGCAGCCAAGGAACTCCTCGTAAGGGACTAGCGGGAGGATTCTACGAGCAGTACTTC.

The CDR3 DNA is TGTGCCAGCAGTCGGGACGGCTCCTACGAGCAGTACTTC. It encodes CASSRDGSYEQYF. The V and J genes are TRBV27 and TRBJ2-7; D might be TRBD1 or TRBD2, each matching 5 bases. The germline V gene encodes CDR1 MNHEY and CDR2 SMNVEV (reference sequence). CDR3 length equals 13 residues. V shed 5 bases and J shed 0 bases, with 8 bases lying between them.

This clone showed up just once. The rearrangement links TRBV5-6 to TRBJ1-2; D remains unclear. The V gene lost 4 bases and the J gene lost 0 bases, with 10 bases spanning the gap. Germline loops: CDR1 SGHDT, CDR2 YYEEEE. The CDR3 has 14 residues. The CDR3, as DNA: TGTGCCAGCAGCCTTAGGAGGGCTAACTATGGCTACACCTTC. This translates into CASSLRRANYGYTF.

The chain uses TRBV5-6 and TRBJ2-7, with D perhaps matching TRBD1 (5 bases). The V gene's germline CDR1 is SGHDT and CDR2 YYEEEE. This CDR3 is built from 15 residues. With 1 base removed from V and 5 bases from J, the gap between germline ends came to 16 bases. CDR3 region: CASSLLSGRVNEQYF. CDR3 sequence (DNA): TGTGCCAGCAGCTTGTTGTCTGGCAGGGTCAACGAGCAGTACTTC.

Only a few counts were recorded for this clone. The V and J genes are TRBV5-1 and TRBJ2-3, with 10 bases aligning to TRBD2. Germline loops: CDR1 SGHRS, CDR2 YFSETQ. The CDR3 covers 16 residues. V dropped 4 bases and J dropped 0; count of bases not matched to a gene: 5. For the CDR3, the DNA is TGCGCCAGCAGCCGGACTAGCGGAGATAGCACAGATACGCAGTATTTT. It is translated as CASSRTSGDSTDTQYF.

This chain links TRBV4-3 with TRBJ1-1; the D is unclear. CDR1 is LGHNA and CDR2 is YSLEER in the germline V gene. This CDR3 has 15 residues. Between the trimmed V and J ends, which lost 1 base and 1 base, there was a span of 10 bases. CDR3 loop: CASSQAFRGNTEAFF. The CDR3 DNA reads TGCGCCAGCAGCCAAGCGTTTCGAGGGAACACTGAAGCTTTCTTT.